The next 2 T cell receptor beta chains were all read from a single sample in a study of blood T cells in healthy people across ages. Sample-barcoded 5' priming and a J-beta primer mix drove a second PCR of roughly 7 to 11 cycles. TCRdb called the 5' RACE reads again in MiXCR, with one record for every CDR3 protein. Of 1.5 million to 2 million distinct CDR3 sequences listed, around 42% were seen once; the top ten hold 23%. Sample: blood. Receptor source: a human donor in good health.

The rearrangement uses TRBV6-1 and TRBJ1-6; D is uncertain. V was cut by 7 bases and J by 8 bases, with 9 bases left in between. CDR1 MNHNS and CDR2 SASEGT come from the germline V gene. This CDR3 comprises 12 residues. The CDR3 region has the DNA TGTGCCAGCAAGGACGGCGATTCACCCCTCCACTTT. Protein: CASKDGDSPLHF.

The sample holds a few counts of this clonotype. The chain uses TRBV5-1 and TRBJ1-2; perhaps TRBD1 as D (6 bases). V lost 2 bases to trimming and J lost 0 bases, with 8 bases between them. CDR1 and CDR2 from the germline V gene are SGHRS and YFSETQ. The CDR3 covers 14 residues. The CDR3 region is CASSFDRTNYGYTF. CDR3 in DNA: TGCGCCAGCAGCTTCGACAGGACTAACTATGGCTACACCTTC.